The sequence of this T cell receptor beta chain was determined in a study of Ad26.COV2.S vaccination and SARS-CoV-2 variants. The CDR3 runs to 12 residues. The data were produced by immunoSEQ multiplex PCR, yet TCRdb's version contains in-frame clones alone and is incomplete. The sample has under 150,000 clones; 86% are singletons. This clone is classed as medium-sized. The sample here was peripheral blood, taken after recovery from COVID-19. The receptor was derived from a human donor who had recovered from COVID-19. The chain employs TRBV21-1 and TRBJ1-5. TRBV21-1 is an annotated pseudogene. CDR3 loop: CASSKRTRPQHF. DNA for the CDR3: TGTGCCAGCAGCAAAAGGACCAGGCCCCAGCATTTT.